This TCR beta chain was identified during a study of blood T cells in healthy people across ages (dated by TCRdb to the mid-2010s). In terms of the full investigation: Template switching captured roughly one uniquely barcoded TCR beta cDNA molecule per two T cells in model experiments. The study measured age-related changes in TCR beta repertoire diversity using deep sequencing normalized with unique cDNA molecular identifiers. The donors were divided into four age groups: young (average around 15 years), middle-aged (over 35), aged (approximately 62) and long-lived (82). To avoid experimental bias, donors of different ages were distributed randomly across sequencing lanes. Two additional independent replicas of 1 million unique cDNA reads from the same blood draw were analyzed for two donors (one aged 18 to 29 and one aged 80 or older). The paper as a whole reports these results and caveats: Observed TCR beta diversity correlated strongly with the percentage of naive T cells measured by flow cytometry. The long-lived group showed more naive CD4+ T cells, fewer expanded clones and increased TCR diversity than the aged group, suggesting age selection. Because the CMV infection status of the donors was unknown, age-related changes in expanded clonotypes may potentially have been confounded. As age increased, observed TCR beta diversity per million T cells dropped in a roughly linear way, and a significant reduction was already evident by age 40. Conclusive comparison of naive and antigen-experienced compartments was prevented by the profiling of bulk unsorted PBMCs. Estimates of total diversity based on one million sequenced T cells were considered lower bounds and underestimates.

Systemically healthy Caucasian individuals from Russia, approximately 39 in total and aged about 6 to 95 years, were included as donors. Each donor gave ten milliliters of peripheral blood, drawn into EDTA-treated Vacutainer tubes. Ficoll-Paque density-gradient centrifugation was used to isolate PBMCs, with at least 6.5 million obtained per sample. Total RNA was extracted from PBMCs with Trizol reagent, with at least 5.5 micrograms obtained per sample. For every donor, an aliquot of PBMCs went through flow cytometry to measure the percentages of naive CD45RAhigh/CD27high T cells. From a lookup of the germline V gene, CDR1 and CDR2 are SGHRS and YFSETQ. Measured from the cysteine to the phenylalanine, the CDR3 is 15 residues long. CDR3 DNA only is kept here, 45 bases in frame from base 1. Library prep was done by 5' RACE. Sequencing relied on an Illumina HiSeq 2500. A second roughly 7 to 12 cycle PCR used a sample-barcoded 5' primer and a J-beta primer mix. A template-switch 5' adaptor carrying 12 random nucleotides introduced a unique molecular identifier onto each TCR beta cDNA molecule. Each sample yielded at least 3 million CDR3-containing paired-end reads. The Mint cDNA synthesis kit, primed by a TRBC-specific oligonucleotide, was used to synthesize first-strand cDNA from all RNA. After uracil-DNA glycosylase treatment, a first 18-cycle PCR used universal primers M1SS and BC2_uni_R on all cDNA. In the paper's pipeline: For normalization, 1 million high-quality reads were randomly selected from each sample, with every read carrying a distinct molecular identifier. Instead of being binned into consensus sequences, reads that shared molecular identifiers were thrown out. MiTCR, with a Q25 quality threshold and the strictest error-elimination algorithm, was used for CDR3 identification, clonotype clustering and error correction. A nonparametric unseen species model with Euler transformation was used to estimate a lower bound on total TCR beta diversity. The public reads were run again by TCRdb, first through fastp at Q25 and then through MiXCR, and only productive beta chains were kept. Every CDR3 protein is listed once, alongside the most common genes and DNA of its rows. The V and J calls come from TCRdb's annotation, not from the publication. A total of 1.5 million to 2 million distinct CDR3 sequences appear in this sample, 28% of them only once. In total, the top ten clones hold about 8% of the sample.

This clonotype has only a few counts. This clone's antigen is unknown. One end of the junction does not line up with germline, which may come from a read error. The chain links TRBV5-1 with TRBJ2-5, with 7 bases in between that match TRBD2. The sequencing input was blood. The sequence derives from a woman in her 30s in good health. The DNA reads TGTGCCAGCAGCATGCTCGGCGGGGGCCAAGAGACCCAGTACTTC. The translation is CASSMLGGGQETQYF. This CDR3, with the reference TRBV5-1 and TRBJ2-5 proteins standing in past its ends, gives the full variable domain KAGVTQTPRYLIKTRGQQVTLSCSPISGHRSVSWYQQTPGQGLQFLFEYFSETQRNKGNFPGRFSGRQFSNSRSEMNVSTLELGDSALYLCASSMLGGGQETQYFGPGTRLLVL.